The T cell receptor beta chain under discussion was sequenced for a study of Graves' ophthalmopathy and Graves' hyperthyroidism. This clonotype came up many times. Its antigen remains unknown. Trimming left V 5 bases short and J 4 bases short, with 17 bases between. Germline loops: CDR1 MNHEY, CDR2 SVGEGT. CDR3 length equals 15 residues. Study-level results: A classifier, a 13-signature model, separated ophthalmopathy from stable hyperthyroidism with 85% to 90% sensitivity and approximately 80% specificity. Most thyroid-expanded clonotypes exceeding 0.001 frequency were also found in blood.

Beta-chain TCR CDR3 regions were amplified from RNA transcripts. The authors performed first-round RT-PCR with HTBI primers and then a second-round multiplex PCR. Each CDR3 protein is one row after TCRdb ran MiXCR on the multiplex PCR reads. The repertoire holds some 350,000 distinct CDR3 sequences, approximately 18% seen once, with approximately 2.4% in the top ten. The V and J genes are TRBV6-2 or TRBV6-3 and TRBJ2-5; either TRBD1 or TRBD2 may fit D (5 bases each). The sequence was obtained from an adult woman with stable Graves' hyperthyroidism. The specimen sequenced was peripheral blood. Written as DNA, the CDR3 is TGTGCCAGCAGTGCCCGTGGGGGTGGAGGAGAGACCCAGTACTTC. Residues: CASSARGGGGETQYF.